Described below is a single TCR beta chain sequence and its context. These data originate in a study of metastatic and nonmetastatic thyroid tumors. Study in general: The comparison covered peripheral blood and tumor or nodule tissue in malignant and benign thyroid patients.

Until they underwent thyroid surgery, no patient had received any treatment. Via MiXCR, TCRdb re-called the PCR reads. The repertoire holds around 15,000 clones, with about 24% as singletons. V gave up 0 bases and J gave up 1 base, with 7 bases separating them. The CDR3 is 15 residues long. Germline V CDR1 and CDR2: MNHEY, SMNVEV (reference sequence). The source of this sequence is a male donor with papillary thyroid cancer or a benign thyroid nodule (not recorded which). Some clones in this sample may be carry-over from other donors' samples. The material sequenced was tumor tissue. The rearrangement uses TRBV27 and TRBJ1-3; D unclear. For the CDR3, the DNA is TGTGCCAGCAGTTTATCGGCGGGGTCTGGAAACACCATATATTTT. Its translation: CASSLSAGSGNTIYF.